The present T cell receptor (beta chain) was sequenced within a study of T-cell memory formation after mild COVID-19. As regards this clonotype: The antigen is unknown.

Regarding the study as a whole: A second wave expanding day 15 to 37 was CD4+-biased; contracting clones were balanced. Cross-reactive memory apparently joined, as some responding clones appeared in pre-infection memory.

TCRdb reprocessed the 5' RACE reads with MiXCR, giving one entry per CDR3 protein. Among hundreds of thousands of distinct CDR3 sequences, about 20% were seen once, and the ten largest hold roughly 8.3%. The CDR3 has 14 residues. The germline V gene encodes CDR1 DFQATT and CDR2 SNEGSKA (reference sequence). Trimming took 3 bases from V and 2 from J; bases not matched to a gene: 5. The sequencing sample was made of PBMCs or a T cell subset sorted from them (not recorded which). This clonotype originated in an adult woman who had mild COVID-19 (a few samples of this study predate the infection). Cell type and time point are not known. The chain uses TRBV20-1 and TRBJ2-3, with TRBD1 identical over 7 bases. The CDR3 DNA reads TGCAGTGCTAGGATAGGGGGCCTCACAGATACGCAGTATTTT. As protein: CSARIGGLTDTQYF.